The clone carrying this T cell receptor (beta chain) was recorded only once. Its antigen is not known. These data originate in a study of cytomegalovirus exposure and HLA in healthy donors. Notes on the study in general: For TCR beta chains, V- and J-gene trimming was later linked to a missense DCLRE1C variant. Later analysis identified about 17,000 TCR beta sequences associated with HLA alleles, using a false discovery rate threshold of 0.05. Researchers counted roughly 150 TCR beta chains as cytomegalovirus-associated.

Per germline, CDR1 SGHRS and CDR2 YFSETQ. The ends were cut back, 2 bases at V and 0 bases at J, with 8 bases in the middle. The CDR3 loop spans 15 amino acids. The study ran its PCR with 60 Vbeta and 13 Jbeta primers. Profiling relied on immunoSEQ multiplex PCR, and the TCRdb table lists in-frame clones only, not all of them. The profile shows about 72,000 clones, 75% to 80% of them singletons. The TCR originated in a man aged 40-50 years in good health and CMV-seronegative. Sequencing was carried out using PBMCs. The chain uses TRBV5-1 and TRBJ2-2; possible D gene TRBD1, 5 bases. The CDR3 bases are TGCGCCAGCAGCTTACAGGTATCGAACACCGGGGAGCTGTTTTTT. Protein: CASSLQVSNTGELFF.